This T cell receptor (beta chain) was profiled in a study of technical replicates of blood from four donors. This table comes from immunoSEQ multiplex PCR, and its TCRdb copy is limited to in-frame clones, with some not included. The table records under 85,000 clones, over 90% of them present only once. Trimming stripped 2 bases from V and 2 bases from J, with 17 bases between. The CDR3 spans 16 residues. Germline CDR1 and CDR2: SGHRS and YFSETQ. The V call is TRBV5-1, the J call TRBJ2-7, with D perhaps matching TRBD1 (5 bases). The TCR sequence derives from a human donor in good health. Sequenced material: T cells isolated from PBMCs. This CDR3 reads CASSFRGDSLPYEQYF. The CDR3 DNA sequence: TGCGCCAGCAGCTTCCGCGGAGACAGTCTCCCCTACGAGCAGTACTTC.